This TCR beta chain was retrieved from a study of cytomegalovirus exposure and HLA in healthy donors. Trimming at V came to 1 base and at J to 3 bases, leaving 1 base not matched to a gene. Looked up from germline, CDR1 is MGHRA and CDR2 is YSYEKL. The CDR3 totals 15 residues. 60 Vbeta and 13 Jbeta primers were used in PCR. Only in-frame clones appear in the TCRdb table, and some are missing; sequencing was by immunoSEQ multiplex PCR. This sample has under 150,000 clones; over 75% occur once, and the top ten carry around 6.4%. This clone was picked up a small number of times. This TCR was recovered from a woman aged 40-49 years in good health and CMV-seropositive. V gene TRBV4-1 combines with J gene TRBJ2-7, with 12 positions matching TRBD2. Material for sequencing was PBMCs. CDR3 DNA sequence: TGCGCCAGCAGCCAAGGACTAGCGGGAGTCTACGAGCAGTACTTC. As protein: CASSQGLAGVYEQYF.